The 25 T cell receptor beta chains below come from one sample, sequenced in a study of cytomegalovirus exposure and HLA in healthy donors. Amplification used 60 Vbeta primers and 13 Jbeta primers. Produced via immunoSEQ multiplex PCR; TCRdb's table is partial and in-frame only. The table lists over 150,000 clones, roughly 85% of them singletons. Specimen: PBMCs. The receptors originated from a man aged 35-49 years in good health and CMV-seronegative.

This chain joins TRBV7-6 and TRBJ2-3, with a tentative D call TRBD2 (6 bases). The CDR3 has 16 amino acids. Germline-derived CDR1 and CDR2 are SGHVS and FNYEAQ. V dropped 0 bases and J dropped 3 bases, with 13 bases sitting between them. CDR3 region: CASSLAGRAGTDTQYF. Written as DNA, the CDR3 is TGTGCCAGCAGCTTAGCGGGACGTGCGGGGACAGATACGCAGTATTTT.

The genes are TRBV6-6 and TRBJ2-6; no firm D call. With 7 bases removed from V and 2 bases from J, the gap between germline ends came to 6 bases. The CDR3 sequence is 13 residues long. Looked up from germline, CDR1 is MNHNY and CDR2 is SVGAGI (reference sequence). Written as DNA, the CDR3 is TGTGCCAGCATAGTGGCTGGGGCCAACGTCCTGACTTTC. Encoded protein: CASIVAGANVLTF.

The V and J genes are TRBV11-2 and TRBJ2-5, with 9 bases matching TRBD2. Germline-derived CDR1 and CDR2 are SGHAT and FQNNGV. Trimming cost V 0 bases and J 1 base; bases outside gene matches: 15. This CDR3 is built from 20 residues. CDR3: CASSLEWSPLAGSSQETQYF. CDR3 nucleotide sequence: TGTGCCAGCAGCTTAGAGTGGTCCCCCCTAGCGGGAAGCTCCCAAGAGACCCAGTACTTC.

The gene calls are TRBV7-9 and TRBJ2-1; 7 bases line up with TRBD2. Trimming cost V 3 bases and J 2 bases; bases outside gene matches: 4. The germline CDR1 and CDR2 sequences are SEHNR and FQNEAQ (reference sequence). The CDR3 consists of 15 residues. CDR3 in amino acids: CASSLGGGAYNEQFF. CDR3 coding DNA: TGTGCCAGCAGCTTGGGCGGGGGAGCCTACAATGAGCAGTTCTTC.

The chain joins TRBV2 to TRBJ2-3; TRBD2 agrees at 8 bases. This CDR3 has 15 amino acids. J gave up 8 bases and V 8 bases, and 15 bases lay outside the gene matches. Germline assignment: CDR1 SNHLY and CDR2 FYNNEI. CDR3 residues: CASAGGLRGQGTQYF. The CDR3 bases are TGTGCCAGCGCGGGGGGACTGCGGGGGCAGGGTACGCAGTATTTT.

This clone was recorded only once. The rearrangement uses TRBV28 and TRBJ2-3; 15 nucleotides line up with TRBD2. Germline V gene lookup returns CDR1 MDHEN and CDR2 SYDVKM. Trimming at V came to 5 bases and at J to 5 bases, leaving 5 bases not matched to a gene. The CDR3 covers 16 residues. The CDR3 is CASSPGLAGGIDTQYF. DNA of the CDR3: TGTGCCAGCAGTCCCGGACTAGCGGGAGGGATAGATACGCAGTATTTT.

The chain joins TRBV6-6 to TRBJ2-1, with TRBD2 as a possible D gene (5 bases). Germline V CDR1 and CDR2: MNHNY, SVGAGI (reference sequence). The CDR3 loop spans 14 amino acids. V lost 7 bases and J 8 bases, leaving 18 bases between the germline ends. CDR3 nucleotides: TGTGCCAGCATGGCTAGCCAACTACGGGATGAGCAGTTCTTC. This gives the protein CASMASQLRDEQFF.

V gene TRBV7-2 combines with J gene TRBJ2-7; 9 nucleotides agree with TRBD2. The CDR3 length is 18 residues. CDR1 and CDR2 (germline): SGHTA, FQGNSA. V shed 0 bases, J shed 5 bases, and the junction held 14 bases outside the gene matches. CDR3 in amino acids: CASSLAPGGSGSLHEQYF. CDR3 nucleotides: TGTGCCAGCAGCTTAGCCCCCGGGGGTAGCGGGAGTCTTCACGAGCAGTACTTC.

The chain employs TRBV29-1 and TRBJ2-3; possible D gene TRBD1, 6 bases. V shed 7 bases and J shed 4 bases, with 18 bases lying between them. CDR3 size: 14 residues. Germline V gene data show CDR1 as SQVTM and CDR2 as ANQGSEA. In nucleotides, the CDR3 is TGCAGCGCGCCGGGACAAGTGAAGGCAGATACGCAGTATTTT. Translating it yields CSAPGQVKADTQYF.

V is TRBV7-2 and J is TRBJ2-5; 12 bases map to TRBD1. After removal of 5 bases from V and 5 bases from J, the junction contained 9 bases not matched to a gene. Germline V gene sequence: CDR1 SGHTA, CDR2 FQGNSA. This CDR3 has 16 residues. CDR3 in amino acids: CASSQMGQGAWETQYF. The CDR3 nucleotides are TGTGCCAGCAGCCAGATGGGACAGGGGGCTTGGGAGACCCAGTACTTC.

V is TRBV25-1 and J is TRBJ1-2; TRBD1 is a possible D gene (6 bases). Deletions cut 6 bases from V and 4 bases from J, with 12 bases between. Germline V gene data show CDR1 as MGHDK and CDR2 as SYGVNS. This CDR3 has 13 amino acids. CDR3 amino acids: CASRVTGSYGYTF. In nucleotides, the CDR3 is TGTGCCAGCAGGGTAACAGGGTCCTATGGCTACACCTTC.

This chain joins TRBV5-4 and TRBJ2-5; 7 bases line up with TRBD1. This CDR3 spans 15 amino acids. The germline V gene has CDR1 SGHNT and CDR2 YYREEE (reference sequence). Trimming removed 4 bases from V and 5 bases from J; junction bases left unmatched: 11. In nucleotides, the CDR3 is TGTGCCAGCAGCGCAAGACAGGGTTTCATTGAGACCCAGTACTTC. It encodes CASSARQGFIETQYF.

The rearrangement links TRBV28 to TRBJ2-1; 10 bases align to TRBD2. The CDR3 has 13 residues. Germline V gene data show CDR1 as MDHEN and CDR2 as SYDVKM. The V and J ends lost 11 bases and 9 bases, in that order; junction bases with no gene match: 10. The CDR3 spells CAGGAGGIGEQFF. For the CDR3, the DNA is TGTGCCGGGGGAGCGGGAGGGATTGGTGAGCAGTTCTTC.

The V call is TRBV28, the J call TRBJ1-5, with D possibly being TRBD1 (6 bases). CDR1 is MDHEN and CDR2 is SYDVKM in the germline V gene. Trimming cost V 6 bases and J 5 bases, with 14 bases left between them. This CDR3 is 14 amino acids long. The CDR3 region is CASRSQGTHQPQHF. The CDR3 coding sequence is TGTGCCAGCAGAAGCCAGGGGACCCATCAGCCCCAGCATTTT.

This clone has just one count. The junction differs from germline at one of its ends, possibly a read error. V and J are TRBV7-7 and TRBJ1-1; no clear D gene. Germline V gene data show CDR1 as SSHAT and CDR2 as FNYEAQ (reference sequence). This CDR3 region has 13 residues. CDR3 residues: CASSLRLNTEAFF. The CDR3 coding sequence is TGTGCTAGCAGCCTCAGATTGAACACTGAAGCTTTCTTT.

This clone was seen more than once but under ten times. The chain links TRBV11-2 to TRBJ2-3, with D possibly TRBD1 on 5 matching bases. Germline CDR1 and CDR2: SGHAT and FQNNGV. The ends were cut back, 5 bases at V and 2 bases at J, with 17 bases in the middle. This CDR3 has 16 residues. CDR3 loop: CASSLKGLSFTDTQYF. In DNA form, the CDR3 reads TGTGCCAGCAGCCTTAAGGGGCTTTCATTCACAGATACGCAGTATTTT. Looking up the rest from reference TRBV11-2 and TRBJ2-3 gives the full variable domain: EAGVAQSPRYKIIEKRQSVAFWCNPISGHATLYWYQQILGQGPKLLIQFQNNGVVDDSQLPKDRFSAERLKGVDSTLKIQPAKLEDSAVYLCASSLKGLSFTDTQYFGPGTRLTVL.

The chain recombines TRBV19 with TRBJ2-2; D unresolved. This CDR3 has 13 amino acids. Trimming cost V 2 bases and J 6 bases, with 7 bases left between them. Per the germline V gene, CDR1 is LNHDA and CDR2 is SQIVND (reference sequence). CDR3 nucleotide sequence: TGTGCCAGTAGTATACGAGAATCCGGGGAGCTGTTTTTT. Encoded protein: CASSIRESGELFF.

This clone has only a few counts. V usage is TRBV4-3 and J usage is TRBJ2-1; D unclear. V lost 6 bases and J 0 bases, leaving 9 bases between the germline ends. This CDR3 has 14 amino acids. Germline V gene sequence: CDR1 LGHNA, CDR2 YSLEER. The CDR3 DNA is TGCGCCAGCAGACTCCATAGCTCCTACAATGAGCAGTTCTTC. It encodes CASRLHSSYNEQFF.

CDR3 nucleotide sequence: TGTGCCAGCAGTGAACAGGGGCAGGCAGATACGCAGTATTTT. Encoded protein: CASSEQGQADTQYF. The chain carries TRBV6-1 and TRBJ2-3; D possibly corresponds to TRBD1 (6 bases). Trimming shortened V by 2 bases and J by 4 bases, and 10 bases separated the two germline ends. Germline assignment: CDR1 MNHNS and CDR2 SASEGT. The CDR3 covers 14 residues.

The rearrangement links TRBV5-1 to TRBJ2-6; D perhaps matches TRBD1 (5 bases). The CDR3 length is 15 residues. Germline V gene sequence: CDR1 SGHRS, CDR2 YFSETQ. V was trimmed by 3 bases and J by 2 bases, leaving 9 bases between them. The CDR3 region is CASSSRVTGANVLTF. The CDR3 bases are TGCGCCAGCAGCTCCAGGGTCACTGGGGCCAACGTCCTGACTTTC.

The J gene is TRBJ2-3, the V gene TRBV5-6; 7 bases map to TRBD1. The CDR3 sequence is 14 residues long. The trim removed 4 bases at V and 0 bases at J, leaving 2 bases unmatched. Per the germline V gene, CDR1 is SGHDT and CDR2 is YYEEEE. CDR3 residues: CASSKGQSTDTQYF. The CDR3 region has the DNA TGTGCCAGCAGCAAGGGACAGAGCACAGATACGCAGTATTTT.

V usage is TRBV27 and J usage is TRBJ2-1; D is perhaps TRBD2 (6 bases). This CDR3 spans 13 amino acids. Germline CDR1 is MNHEY and CDR2 is SMNVEV (reference sequence). V was cut by 5 bases and J by 8 bases, with 13 bases left in between. The CDR3 region is CASSAPLADEQFF. In nucleotides, the CDR3 is TGTGCCAGCAGTGCCCCACTAGCAGATGAGCAGTTCTTC.

This sequence joins TRBV14 and TRBJ2-2; a possible D gene is TRBD1 (5 bases). With 10 bases removed from V and 2 bases from J, the gap between germline ends came to 11 bases. CDR3 size: 13 residues. The germline CDR1 and CDR2 sequences are SGHDN and FVKESK. The DNA of the CDR3 is TGTGCCACCCAGGGTTTTAACACCGGGGAGCTGTTTTTT. It translates to CATQGFNTGELFF.

This rearrangement joins TRBV7-2 to TRBJ1-5, with TRBD1 identical over 7 bases. Trimming took 5 bases from V and 11 from J; bases not matched to a gene: 9. The V gene's germline CDR1 is SGHTA and CDR2 FQGNSA. This CDR3 is 13 amino acids long. As DNA, the CDR3 is TGTGCCAGCAGCCCAGACAGGGCGGCAGCCCAGCATTTT. It yields the protein CASSPDRAAAQHF.

This clone was picked up a small number of times. The chain joins TRBV6-1 to TRBJ2-1; perhaps TRBD1 as D (6 bases). Trimming removed 0 bases at V and 5 bases at J, with 14 bases between. The CDR3 runs to 16 residues. Germline V gene lookup returns CDR1 MNHNS and CDR2 SASEGT. CDR3 sequence (DNA): TGTGCCAGCAGTGAAGCCCAAGGGGCAGGGGACAATGAGCAGTTCTTC. It codes for CASSEAQGAGDNEQFF.